This T cell receptor beta chain appears in the sequencing data of a study of cytomegalovirus exposure and HLA in healthy donors. Background on the study: Clustering assigned 70% to 90% of the approximately 430 genotyped donors to the Caucasian-associated ancestry cluster.

Comment on this clone: What it binds is not known.

V lost 7 bases to trimming and J lost 5 bases, with 12 bases between them. CDR1 and CDR2 from the germline V gene are MDHEN and SYDVKM. CDR3 size: 12 residues. Amplification used 60 Vbeta primers and 13 Jbeta primers. Data came from immunoSEQ multiplex PCR; TCRdb stores just in-frame clones and leaves some out. This sample's clone table lists under 200,000 clones. Whole-study results and caveats: Certain indistinguishable V segments, among them TRBV6-2 and TRBV6-3, were excluded.

The sequencing input was PBMCs. The sequence derives from a man aged 25-45 years in good health and CMV-seronegative. The chain has TRBV28 and TRBJ2-7; TRBD2 might be the D (6 bases). The CDR3 region is CASTTSRHEQYF. The DNA of the CDR3 is TGTGCCAGCACGACTAGTCGACACGAGCAGTACTTC.